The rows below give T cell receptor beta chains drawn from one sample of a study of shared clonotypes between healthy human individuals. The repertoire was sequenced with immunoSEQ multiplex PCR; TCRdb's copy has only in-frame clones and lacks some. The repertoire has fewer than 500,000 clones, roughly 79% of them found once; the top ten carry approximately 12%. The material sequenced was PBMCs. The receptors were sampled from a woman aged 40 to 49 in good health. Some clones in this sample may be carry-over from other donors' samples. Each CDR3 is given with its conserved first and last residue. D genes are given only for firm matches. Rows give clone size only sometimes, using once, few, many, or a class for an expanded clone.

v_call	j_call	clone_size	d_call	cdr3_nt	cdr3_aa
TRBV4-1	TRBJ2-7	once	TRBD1	TGCGCCAGCAGCTCGCAGGACAGGGGAATCTACGAGCAGTACTTC	CASSSQDRGIYEQYF
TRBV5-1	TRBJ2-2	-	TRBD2	TGCGCCAGCAGCTGGGGGACTAGCGGGAGCCGCACCGGGGAGCTGTTTTTT	CASSWGTSGSRTGELFF
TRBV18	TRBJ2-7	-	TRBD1	TGTGCCAGCTCATCCGGGACAGGGGGTTACGAGCAGTACTTC	CASSSGTGGYEQYF
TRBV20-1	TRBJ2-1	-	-	TGCAGTGCTCTTGGACCTGAGCAGTTCTTC	CSALGPEQFF
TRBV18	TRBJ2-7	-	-	TGTGCCAGCTCACCTATGACAGAAACTTACGAGCAGTACTTC	CASSPMTETYEQYF
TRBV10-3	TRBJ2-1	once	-	TGTGCCATCAGTGCAACCCAACACAATGAGCAGTTCTTC	CAISATQHNEQFF
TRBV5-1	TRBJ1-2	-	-	TGCGCCAGCACCCCCCAAGTGGGGAACGTGGGCTACACCTTC	CASTPQVGNVGYTF
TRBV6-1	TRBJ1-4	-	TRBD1	TGTGCCAGCAGTGAAGGTACAGGGGGCTCCGAAAAACTGTTTTTT	CASSEGTGGSEKLFF
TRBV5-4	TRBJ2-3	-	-	TGTGCCAGCAGCGTTGACGGGGATACGCAGTATTTT	CASSVDGDTQYF
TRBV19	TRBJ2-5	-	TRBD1	TGTGCCAGTAGAATCAGGGGGCAACACGAAGAGACCCAGTACTTC	CASRIRGQHEETQYF
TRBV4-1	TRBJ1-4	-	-	TGCGCCAGCAGCCAAGGGAGGGCCGGGCTCTCGAGGGGGGCTAATGAAAAACTGTTTTTT	CASSQGRAGLSRGANEKLFF
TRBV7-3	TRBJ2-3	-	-	TGTGCCAGCAGCCCAAGGGCAAATACCCCAGATACGCAGTATTTT	CASSPRANTPDTQYF
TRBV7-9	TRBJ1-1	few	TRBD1	TGTGCCAGCAGCTTAGGAGGACAGGGGCGCACTGAAGCTTTCTTT	CASSLGGQGRTEAFF
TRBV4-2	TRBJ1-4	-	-	TGTGCCAGCAGCCAAGATGACCAACCTAATGAAAAACTGTTTTTT	CASSQDDQPNEKLFF
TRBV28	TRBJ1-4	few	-	TGTGCCAGCAGTGAACATGCAACTAATGAAAAACTGTTTTTT	CASSEHATNEKLFF
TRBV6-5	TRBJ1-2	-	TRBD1	TGTGCCAGCAGTTACCACCGGGACAGGGATTATGGCTACACCTTC	CASSYHRDRDYGYTF
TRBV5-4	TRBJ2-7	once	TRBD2	TGTGCCAGCAGCTTGGCCGGCGGGGGAGGCCCTCTCGAGCAGTACTTC	CASSLAGGGGPLEQYF
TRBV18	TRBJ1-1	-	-	TGTGCCAGCTCACCACGTACGGACACTGAAGCTTTCTTT	CASSPRTDTEAFF
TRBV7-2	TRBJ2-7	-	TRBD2	TGTGCCAGCAGCTTATTTGCCAGCGGGAGGTGGGAGCAGTACTTC	CASSLFASGRWEQYF
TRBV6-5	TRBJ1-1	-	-	TGTGCCAGCAGCCGCAGGACGAACACTGAAGCTTTCTTT	CASSRRTNTEAFF
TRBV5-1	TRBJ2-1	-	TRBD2	TGCGCCAGCACTTCAGGGGGACTAGCGGGAACCAATGAGCAGTTCTTC	CASTSGGLAGTNEQFF
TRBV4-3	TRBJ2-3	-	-	TGCGCCAGCAGCCAAGTCGGCGGCGGGATGGGGGATACGCAGTATTTT	CASSQVGGGMGDTQYF
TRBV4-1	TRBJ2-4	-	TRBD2	TGCGCCAGCAGCCAACATGCCCCCGGACTAGATGGGTCGATTCAGTACTTC	CASSQHAPGLDGSIQYF
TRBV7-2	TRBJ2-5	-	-	TGTGCCAGCAGCTTAGTTGTGGGCAGTGGGGAGACCCAGTACTTC	CASSLVVGSGETQYF
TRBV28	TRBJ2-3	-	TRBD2	TGTGCCAGCAGCTCCAGTGCGGGAGGCCCCAGCACAGATACGCAGTATTTT	CASSSSAGGPSTDTQYF
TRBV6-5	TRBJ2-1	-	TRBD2	TGTGCCAGCAGTTACTCGTGGGACTATAGTCGAAATGAGCAGTTCTTC	CASSYSWDYSRNEQFF
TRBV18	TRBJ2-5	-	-	TGTGCCAGCTCACTTCCGAAGGGTTCCGAGACCCAGTACTTC	CASSLPKGSETQYF
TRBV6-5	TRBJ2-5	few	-	TGTGCCAGCAGTTACTCGATATTGACTGATGGAGAGACCCAGTACTTC	CASSYSILTDGETQYF
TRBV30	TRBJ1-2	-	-	TGTGCCTGGAGTGTAACCGGGAATAATGGCTACACCTTC	CAWSVTGNNGYTF
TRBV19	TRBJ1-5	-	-	TGTGCCAGTAGTATTCTTGTCGGGGGAAATCAGCCCCAGCATTTT	CASSILVGGNQPQHF
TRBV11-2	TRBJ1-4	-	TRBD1	TGTGCCAGCAGCCCCCGGACAGGGACTAATGAAAAACTGTTTTTT	CASSPRTGTNEKLFF
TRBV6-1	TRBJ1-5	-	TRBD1	TGTGCCAGCAGTGGAGCATCGACGCCGGGACAGGGGATCGATCAGCCCCAGCATTTT	CASSGASTPGQGIDQPQHF
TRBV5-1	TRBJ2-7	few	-	TGCGCCAGCAACCCACAGGGTATGGCCTACGAGCAGTACTTC	CASNPQGMAYEQYF